This T cell receptor (beta chain) was sequenced for a study of metastatic and nonmetastatic thyroid tumors. Per germline, CDR1 SNHLY and CDR2 FYNNEI. Unmatched junction bases numbered 6, after V lost 4 bases and J lost 2 bases. This CDR3 has 15 residues. Through MiXCR, TCRdb re-clonotyped the PCR reads. This sample has about 23,000 clones, with roughly a quarter found just once. Treatment of any kind had been given to no patient before thyroid surgery. The TCR originated in a female donor with papillary thyroid cancer or a benign thyroid nodule (not recorded which). Some clones in this sample may be carry-over from other donors' samples. Sequencing was done on a sample of tumor tissue. The rearrangement uses TRBV2 and TRBJ1-2; TRBD1 agrees at 8 bases. CDR3 nucleotides: TGTGCCAGCAGTGGCGGGACAGGAGGGAACTATGGCTACACCTTC. Protein product: CASSGGTGGNYGYTF. Together with reference TRBV2 and TRBJ1-2, the CDR3 gives the full variable domain: EPEVTQTPSHQVTQMGQEVILRCVPISNHLYFYWYRQILGQKVEFLVSFYNNEISEKSEIFDDQFSVERPDGSNFTLKIRSTKLEDSAMYFCASSGGTGGNYGYTFGSGTRLTVV.